These 2 T cell receptor beta chains were sequenced from one sample in a study of T cell repertoires in cytomegalovirus infection. Antigen specificity for these receptors is unknown. TCRdb re-derived calls from the reads in MiXCR, one entry per CDR3 protein. The table records hundreds of thousands of distinct CDR3 sequences, roughly a third of them present only once. Specimen: cultured PBMCs, collected from culture after CMV antigen stimulation. The receptors originated from a human donor in good health (CMV status not recorded). Some clones in this sample may be carry-over from other donors' samples.

CDR3 protein: CASTRGGLAGDVTQYF. As DNA, the CDR3 is TGTGCCAGCACAAGGGGGGGACTAGCGGGAGACGTTACGCAGTATTTT. This chain connects TRBV7-2 to TRBJ2-3; 14 bases match TRBD2. Germline V gene lookup returns CDR1 SGHTA and CDR2 FQGNSA. J lost 8 bases, V lost 7 bases, and 11 bases had no gene match. The CDR3 has 16 amino acids.

The J gene is TRBJ2-7, the V gene TRBV28; 9 nucleotides line up with TRBD2. The V segment lost 3 bases and the J segment 0 bases; nucleotides outside the gene matches: 9. The CDR3 is made up of 17 amino acids. The germline gives CDR1 MDHEN, CDR2 SYDVKM. CDR3 region: CASSFSSSGTLSYEQYF. CDR3 sequence (DNA): TGTGCCAGCAGTTTCTCCTCTAGCGGGACCCTCTCCTACGAGCAGTACTTC. Full variable domain (rest looked up from reference TRBV28 and TRBJ2-7): DVKVTQSSRYLVKRTGEKVFLECVQDMDHENMFWYRQDPGLGLRLIYFSYDVKMKEKGDIPEGYSVSREKKERFSLILESASTNQTSMYLCASSFSSSGTLSYEQYFGPGTRLTVT.